Below, 17 T cell receptor beta chains from the same sample are listed, as sequenced in a study of blood T cells in healthy people across ages (dated by TCRdb to between 2014 and 2017). Libraries were prepared through 5' RACE. These reads were obtained on an Illumina HiSeq 2500. A second PCR of about 6 to 11 cycles was run with a J-beta primer mix and a sample-barcoded 5' primer. The raw public data were reprocessed by TCRdb itself: fastp quality trimming at Q25, MiXCR clonotype calling, in-frame beta chains only. When rows share a CDR3 protein, they turn into one entry using the most common DNA and genes. In this sample the table shows some 1.5 million distinct CDR3 sequences, under 55% of which occur a single time. In total, the top ten clones hold around 4% of the sample. The sequencing input was blood. These receptors all stem from a woman in her late teens or twenties in good health.

This clonotype was counted a few times. DNA of the CDR3: TGTGCCAGCAGTCCCTCCGTGACGGGGAACACTGAAGCTTTCTTT. Amino acids: CASSPSVTGNTEAFF. V is TRBV12-3 or TRBV12-4 and J is TRBJ1-1; D remains unclear. The CDR3 consists of 15 residues. Trimming cost V 5 bases and J 1 base, with 14 bases left between them.

The CDR3: CSVTTGTDTGELFF. The CDR3 bases are TGCAGTGTCACGACAGGGACGGACACCGGGGAGCTGTTTTTT. The chain couples TRBV20-1 to TRBJ2-2, with 7 nucleotides matching TRBD1. CDR3 length equals 14 residues. Germline CDR1 is DFQATT and CDR2 is SNEGSKA (reference sequence). V was clipped by 7 bases and J by 3 bases; unmatched bases: 8.

This clonotype was counted a few times. The genes are TRBV12-3 or TRBV12-4 and TRBJ2-3, with D uncertain. The CDR3 is 12 amino acids. V was shortened by 6 bases and J by 3 bases, with 7 bases between the two germline ends. CDR3 residues: CASRKETDTQYF. CDR3 coding DNA: TGTGCCAGCAGGAAAGAAACAGATACGCAGTATTTT.

This clonotype was recorded a few times. V and J are TRBV6-4 and TRBJ2-1, with 11 bases identical to TRBD2. Germline CDR1 reads MRHNA; CDR2 reads SNTAGT. V was pared by 10 bases and J by 6 bases, with 11 bases of the junction left unmatched. This CDR3 has 15 residues. The CDR3 is CATRELAGGPNEQFF. The CDR3 DNA is TGTGCCACCAGAGAGTTAGCGGGAGGGCCCAATGAGCAGTTCTTC.

The rearrangement joins TRBV20-1 to TRBJ2-5, with D possibly called TRBD1 or TRBD2 (6 bases each). Trimming shortened V by 3 bases and J by 3 bases, and 23 bases separated the two germline ends. Per the germline V gene, CDR1 is DFQATT and CDR2 is SNEGSKA (reference sequence). The CDR3 runs to 17 residues. The CDR3 region is CSARHGGRGLAKETQYF. Here the CDR3 DNA reads TGCAGTGCTAGGCACGGGGGCCGGGGGTTGGCTAAAGAGACCCAGTACTTC.

This chain uses TRBV11-2 with TRBJ2-5; D gene ambiguous. CDR3 length equals 15 residues. Trimming left V 2 bases short and J 5 bases short, with 15 bases between. The germline V gene has CDR1 SGHAT and CDR2 FQNNGV. In DNA form, the CDR3 reads TGTGCCAGCAGCTTACCCCTTGCTAAGGCCGAGACCCAGTACTTC. It is translated as CASSLPLAKAETQYF. The full variable domain, its missing parts supplied by reference TRBV11-2 and TRBJ2-5, is EAGVAQSPRYKIIEKRQSVAFWCNPISGHATLYWYQQILGQGPKLLIQFQNNGVVDDSQLPKDRFSAERLKGVDSTLKIQPAKLEDSAVYLCASSLPLAKAETQYFGPGTRLLVL.

J is TRBJ2-1 and V is TRBV6-5; 14 bases fit TRBD2. Germline assignment: CDR1 MNHEY and CDR2 SVGAGI. The length of the CDR3 is 17 residues. V was pared by 4 bases and J by 0 bases, with 2 bases of the junction left unmatched. The chain's CDR3 is CASSSGTSGSSYNEQFF. CDR3 coding DNA: TGTGCCAGCAGTTCCGGGACTAGCGGGAGCTCCTACAATGAGCAGTTCTTC.

Points on this clonotype: A much larger clone sits a single nucleotide away, making a read error possible. This sequence joins TRBV6-5 and TRBJ2-1; D gene unclear. The last part of the DNA fits TRBJ2-7 better; the J call may be wrong. Germline CDR1 is MNHEY and CDR2 is SVGAGI. This CDR3 has 14 residues. In DNA form, the CDR3 reads TGTGCCAGCAGTTACTCCGGACCCAACAATGAGCAGTACTTC. Its translation: CASSYSGPNNEQYF.

This clonotype occurred a few times. The rearrangement joins TRBV6-1 to TRBJ2-7; TRBD1 might be the D (5 bases). Germline V gene data show CDR1 as MNHNS and CDR2 as SASEGT. The ends were cut back, 11 bases at V and 3 bases at J, with 11 bases in the middle. CDR3 size: 11 residues. The CDR3 protein is CAARVGYEQYF. The CDR3 DNA is TGTGCCGCCAGGGTGGGCTACGAGCAGTACTTC.

This clonotype was observed once. The chain uses TRBV7-2 and TRBJ2-3, with TRBD2 as a possible D gene (5 bases). Germline V lookup: CDR1 SGHTA, CDR2 FQGNSA. V lost 5 bases to trimming and J lost 5 bases, with 8 bases between them. The CDR3 loop spans 12 amino acids. The CDR3 DNA follows: TGTGCCAGCAGCAGGAGGAAAGATACGCAGTATTTT. Translation: CASSRRKDTQYF.

This clonotype appeared once. This may come from a read error, since a much larger clone is one base off. This sequence joins TRBV4-3 and TRBJ2-1; no reliable D call. This CDR3 region has 14 residues. Deletions cut 1 base from V and 13 bases from J, with 17 bases between. CDR1 is LGHNA and CDR2 is YSLEER in the germline V gene. DNA for the CDR3: TGCGCCAGCAGCCAAGGGTTTGGAAAAGAGACCCAGTTCTTC. As protein: CASSQGFGKETQFF.

The V call is TRBV20-1, the J call TRBJ2-1; D may be TRBD1 or TRBD2 (5 bases each). The V end lost 5 bases, the J end lost 13 bases, and 21 bases lay between the germline ends. Germline loops: CDR1 DFQATT, CDR2 SNEGSKA (reference sequence). The CDR3 runs 13 residues. The CDR3 here is CSAPMGVGETQFF. The CDR3 DNA reads TGCAGTGCTCCTATGGGGGTAGGAGAGACCCAGTTCTTC.

On this clonotype itself: At one end the junction does not follow the germline gene, possibly because of a read error. J is TRBJ2-1 and V is TRBV24-1; 8 nucleotides agree with TRBD1. There are 14 residues in the CDR3. Germline V lookup: CDR1 KGHDR, CDR2 SFDVKD. CDR3 loop: CATSDPRTGNEQFF. CDR3 DNA sequence: TGTGCCACCAGTGACCCCAGGACAGGGAATGAGCAGTTCTTT.

The V call is TRBV13, the J call TRBJ2-2; 7 nucleotides agree with TRBD1. The CDR3 extends over 13 amino acids. The V gene end was trimmed by 6 bases and the J gene end by 5 bases; junction bases not matched to a gene: 3. The germline V gene has CDR1 PRHDT and CDR2 FYEKMQ (reference sequence). The CDR3 protein is CASRLQGTGELFF. The CDR3 DNA sequence: TGTGCCAGCAGATTACAGGGGACCGGGGAGCTGTTTTTT.

The table lists this clonotype with a few counts. The chain has TRBV7-6 and TRBJ2-7; D is unclear. CDR1 is SGHVS and CDR2 is FNYEAQ in the germline V gene. The V gene lost 4 bases and the J gene lost 2 bases, with 15 bases spanning the gap. The CDR3 contains 15 residues. The CDR3 is CASSSTTGSTYEQYF. The CDR3, as DNA: TGTGCCAGCAGCTCCACCACTGGATCTACCTACGAGCAGTACTTC.

This clonotype showed up just a few times. This chain connects TRBV21-1 to TRBJ2-7. TRBV21-1 is a documented pseudogene. CDR3 length: 14 residues. The CDR3 DNA reads as TGTGCCAGCAGCAAAAGGCAAAGGGACTACGAGCAGTACTTC. Translated: CASSKRQRDYEQYF.

The V gene is TRBV13, the J gene TRBJ1-6, with TRBD1 matching over 8 bases. Trimming took 3 bases from V and 6 from J; bases not matched to a gene: 7. This CDR3 has 16 amino acids. Germline CDR1 is PRHDT and CDR2 is FYEKMQ (reference sequence). CDR3 residues: CASSFNPGGSNSPLHF. CDR3 sequence (DNA): TGTGCCAGCAGCTTTAATCCAGGGGGCAGTAATTCACCCCTCCACTTT.